Sequencing of this TCR beta chain was carried out in a study of response to subunit inactivated influenza vaccine. CDR3 length: 14 residues. Germline values: CDR1 MNHEY, CDR2 SVGEGT. Germline trimming cut 5 bases from V and 4 bases from J; bases unmatched to any gene: 4. In TCRdb, the RT-PCR reads were re-called with MiXCR into one record per CDR3 protein. This table holds fewer than 400,000 distinct CDR3 sequences, 21% found once. This clonotype appeared many times. Its antigen is unidentified. Findings of the study overall: Seasonal influenza vaccination, on each occasion, was suggested by the authors to recruit few new T cells.

The source of this sequence is a man in his fifties or sixties who received an inactivated influenza vaccine. The genes are TRBV6-2 or TRBV6-3 and TRBJ1-5, with 8 bases aligning to TRBD1. This specimen consisted of PBMCs from blood, obtained roughly 20 months after vaccination. The CDR3 DNA sequence: TGTGCCAGCAGTAGGACAGGGAGAAATCAGCCCCAGCATTTT. Residues: CASSRTGRNQPQHF.